The 22 T cell receptor beta chains given below trace back to one sample, sequenced in a study of metastatic and nonmetastatic thyroid tumors. Patients were all untreated before their thyroid surgery. TCRdb re-clonotyped the PCR reads through MiXCR. The table lists 30,000 or so clones, around 28% of them singletons. Sequencing was done on a sample of blood. All receptors derive from a female donor with papillary thyroid cancer or a benign thyroid nodule (not recorded which). Some clones in this sample may be carry-over from other donors' samples.

This clone was seen a handful of times. The J gene is TRBJ2-7, the V gene TRBV11-2; D remains unclear. Trimming shortened V by 4 bases and J by 5 bases, and 9 bases separated the two germline ends. Germline values: CDR1 SGHAT, CDR2 FQNNGV. This CDR3 region has 12 residues. The CDR3 DNA reads TGTGCCAGCAGCTCCTTTGGGGACGAGCAGTACTTC. Translating it yields CASSSFGDEQYF.

This clone was recorded many times. V is TRBV7-9 and J is TRBJ1-1; D unresolved. Trimming left V 5 bases short and J 7 bases short, with 11 bases between. Germline V gene data show CDR1 as SEHNR and CDR2 as FQNEAQ (reference sequence). CDR3 size: 12 residues. The CDR3: CASSPLRSEAFF. The DNA for the CDR3 is TGTGCCAGCAGCCCGCTTCGTAGTGAAGCTTTCTTT.

This clone showed up just a few times. The rearrangement uses TRBV6-2 or TRBV6-3 and TRBJ1-2; D gene ambiguous. The CDR3 length is 12 residues. Germline lookup yields CDR1 MNHEY and CDR2 SVGEGT. The V and J ends lost 4 bases and 7 bases respectively, with 10 bases between them. The CDR3 nucleotides are TGTGCCAGCAGTTCCGGTTCGGGTGGCTACACCTTC. Its translation is CASSSGSGGYTF.

Details on this clone: A much larger clone is a single base away; this may be a read error. Other DNA sequences from this sample encode an identical CDR3 as well. The chain couples TRBV19 to TRBJ1-4; D is perhaps TRBD1 (6 bases). CDR3 length: 16 amino acids. The ends were cut back, 3 bases at V and 8 bases at J, with 19 bases in the middle. Germline CDR1 reads LNHDA; CDR2 reads SQIVND (reference sequence). The CDR3 region has the DNA TGTGCCAGTAGTATTGGTTCAGGGGTATCGGACGAAAAACTGTTTTTT. This gives the protein CASSIGSGVSDEKLFF.

In this sample, this clone turned up a few times. Here the CDR3 DNA reads TGTGCCGGGGGGGCGGGGATCTACAATGAGCAGTTCTTC. Translation gives CAGGAGIYNEQFF. The V and J genes are TRBV6-1 and TRBJ2-1, with TRBD2 as a possible D gene (7 bases). Germline CDR1 and CDR2: MNHNS and SASEGT. Trimming removed 11 bases from V and 3 bases from J, with 14 bases in between. This CDR3 has 13 residues.

The chain uses TRBV11-2 and TRBJ1-2; 7 positions agree with TRBD1. CDR1 is SGHAT, CDR2 FQNNGV, per germline. After removal of 4 bases from V and 4 bases from J, the junction contained 6 bases not matched to a gene. This CDR3 contains 14 residues. This chain's CDR3 is CASSSTQGTYGYTF. CDR3 sequence (DNA): TGTGCCAGCAGCTCCACACAGGGGACCTATGGCTACACCTTC.

This chain uses TRBV11-2 with TRBJ2-3; D is unresolved. Germline lookup yields CDR1 SGHAT and CDR2 FQNNGV. CDR3 length: 16 amino acids. V lost 7 bases and J lost 0, with 17 bases in between. CDR3 sequence: CASTPRALISTDTQYF. CDR3 sequence (DNA): TGTGCCAGCACCCCCCGGGCCTTGATTAGCACAGATACGCAGTATTTT.

This clone was counted many times. V is TRBV20-1 and J is TRBJ2-5, with TRBD1 identical over 9 bases. The CDR3 runs 13 residues. From germline, CDR1 is DFQATT and CDR2 SNEGSKA (reference sequence). Trimming cost V 4 bases and J 5 bases; bases outside gene matches: 5. CDR3 sequence (DNA): TGCAGTGCTATCACAGGGGGCAAGGAGACCCAGTACTTC. This encodes CSAITGGKETQYF.

This clone was detected ten times or more. The chain is built from TRBV20-1 and TRBJ1-5; tentatively, D is TRBD1 (6 bases). Trimming removed 3 bases at V and 5 bases at J, with 11 bases between. CDR1 DFQATT and CDR2 SNEGSKA come from the germline V gene (reference sequence). The CDR3 contains 13 residues. The CDR3 nucleotides read TGCAGTGCTAGGGCGGGGGGGCATCAGCCCCAGCATTTT. Residues: CSARAGGHQPQHF.

A note on this clone: Germline is not matched at one junction end, which may reflect a read error. This chain links TRBV6-5 with TRBJ2-7; the D gene is possibly TRBD1 (5 bases). The CDR3 covers 13 residues. CDR1 and CDR2 from the germline V gene are MNHEY and SVGAGI. The CDR3 bases are TGTGCCAGTAGTTCCCTGCGGACAAACGAGCAGTACTTC. Translating it yields CASSSLRTNEQYF.

This clone was recorded many times. The V call is TRBV29-1, the J call TRBJ2-7; D might be TRBD1 (6 bases). Germline lookup yields CDR1 SQVTM and CDR2 ANQGSEA. The CDR3 spans 13 residues. Trimming stripped 2 bases from V and 2 bases from J, with 10 bases between. In nucleotides, the CDR3 is TGCAGCGTTGAAACAGGGCCGGCCTACGAGCAGTACTTC. It specifies CSVETGPAYEQYF.

This chain links TRBV19 with TRBJ2-4, with a possible D match to TRBD2 (7 bases). The germline CDR1 and CDR2 sequences are LNHDA and SQIVND (reference sequence). Trimming pared 0 bases from V and 7 bases from J, leaving 13 bases between. The CDR3 runs 15 residues. CDR3 sequence (DNA): TGTGCCAGTAGTATAGATCAGGGGAGGGTGAACATTCAGTACTTC. Protein: CASSIDQGRVNIQYF.

The chain employs TRBV5-1 and TRBJ1-2, with D uncertain. The CDR3 totals 15 residues. Per germline, CDR1 SGHRS and CDR2 YFSETQ. Trimming pared 1 base from V and 4 bases from J, leaving 14 bases between. CDR3 nucleotide sequence: TGCGCCAGCAGCTTGAGTGGGATGTCTAGCTATGGCTACACCTTC. Translation gives CASSLSGMSSYGYTF.

The chain is built from TRBV10-1 and TRBJ2-2, with 7 bases that match TRBD2. V shed 3 bases and J 4 bases; nucleotides not matched to a gene: 11. The CDR3 has 17 residues. In germline, CDR1 is WNHNN, CDR2 SYGVQD (reference sequence). CDR3 nucleotide sequence: TGCGCCAGCAGTGAAGATGCGCGGGAGTGCCGCACCGGGGAGCTGTTTTTT. This gives the protein CASSEDARECRTGELFF.

The CDR3 bases are TGTGCCAGCAGCCCTCACGGGGGCCCCGGGACAAGTCCTTTCTTT. It specifies CASSPHGGPGTSPFF. The chain uses TRBV11-3 and TRBJ1-1; TRBD1 is a possible D gene (6 bases). Germline V lookup: CDR1 SGHNT, CDR2 YENEEA. This CDR3 is 15 amino acids long. The V end lost 5 bases, the J end lost 12 bases, and 25 bases lay between the germline ends.

This clone was seen ten or more times. V and J are TRBV29-1 and TRBJ1-2, with D perhaps TRBD1 (5 bases). The CDR3 consists of 14 residues. V lost 7 bases and J 2 bases, leaving 17 bases between the germline ends. In germline, CDR1 is SQVTM, CDR2 ANQGSEA. CDR3 sequence: CSARPRGNNYGYTF. In DNA form, the CDR3 reads TGCAGCGCCCGTCCCCGGGGGAACAACTATGGCTACACCTTC.

This clone was counted many times. The chain employs TRBV5-4 and TRBJ1-1; D is ambiguous. The CDR3 runs to 13 residues. Germline V gene sequence: CDR1 SGHNT, CDR2 YYREEE (reference sequence). V was shortened by 0 bases and J by 0 bases, with 3 bases between the two germline ends. For the CDR3, the DNA is TGTGCCAGCAGCTTGGGTATGAACACTGAAGCTTTCTTT. Encoded protein: CASSLGMNTEAFF.

The rearrangement links TRBV7-2 to TRBJ2-1; 12 bases line up with TRBD1. V lost 0 bases and J lost 10; bases outside the gene matches: 7. Per the germline V gene, CDR1 is SGHTA and CDR2 is FQGNSA. This CDR3 contains 16 residues. For the CDR3, the DNA is TGTGCCAGCAGCTTAGCCGGGACAGGGGGCCAGGGGGAGCAGTTCTTC. Protein sequence: CASSLAGTGGQGEQFF.

As regards this clone: One end of the junction varies from germline; a read error may be responsible. This chain joins TRBV2 and TRBJ2-7; tentative D call: TRBD1 (5 bases). The CDR3 is 14 amino acids. CDR1 and CDR2 (germline): SNHLY, FYNNEI. The CDR3, as DNA: TGTGCGAGCAGGGTGAACTCCCCTATCTACGAGCAGGACTTC. This codes for CASRVNSPIYEQDF.

The chain uses TRBV6-5 and TRBJ2-4; D not resolved. Germline values: CDR1 MNHEY, CDR2 SVGAGI. Trimming cost V 4 bases and J 0 bases, with 13 bases left between them. The CDR3 is made up of 16 amino acids. The CDR3 region has the DNA TGTGCCAGCAGTTTAGGGTCGCACAAAGCCAAAAACATTCAGTACTTC. Translation gives CASSLGSHKAKNIQYF.

This clone was recorded once. The DNA of the CDR3 is TGCGCCAGCAGTCGGGGGCTAGGTGACTATGGCTACACCTTC. This translates into CASSRGLGDYGYTF. This chain connects TRBV5-1 to TRBJ1-2, with a possible D match to TRBD1 (6 bases). Germline-derived CDR1 and CDR2 are SGHRS and YFSETQ. Trimming stripped 5 bases from V and 3 bases from J, with 14 bases between. CDR3 length: 14 residues.

For this clone: One end of the junction does not line up with germline, which may come from a read error. V is TRBV15 and J is TRBJ1-5, with a tentative D call TRBD1 (6 bases). This CDR3 has 15 residues. Per germline, CDR1 LNHNV and CDR2 YYDKDF (reference sequence). The chain's CDR3 is CATNRGGGADQPQHF. The CDR3 DNA sequence: TGTGCCACCAACAGAGGGGGAGGCGCTGATCAGCCCCAGCATTTT.